The next 25 T cell receptor beta chains were all read from a single sample in a study of early stage breast cancer tumors. Sequencing was performed with immunoSEQ multiplex PCR; in TCRdb, only in-frame clones are kept and a portion is missing. The repertoire holds roughly 58,000 clones, with around nine tenths as singletons. Sequencing was done on a sample of blood. These receptors came from a person between 70 and 80 years old with breast cancer.

This chain connects TRBV4-1 to TRBJ2-1; D is uncertain. With 0 bases removed from V and 9 bases from J, the gap between germline ends came to 12 bases. The CDR3 totals 14 residues. The germline V gene has CDR1 MGHRA and CDR2 YSYEKL. CDR3 amino acids: CASSQEGAHVEQFF. The CDR3 coding sequence is TGCGCCAGCAGCCAAGAGGGCGCCCACGTTGAGCAGTTCTTC.

The chain is built from TRBV5-1 and TRBJ1-2; 8 bases match TRBD1. The CDR3 has 14 residues. Germline CDR1 SGHRS, CDR2 YFSETQ. V gave up 3 bases and J gave up 3 bases; unmatched junction bases: 4. CDR3 DNA: TGCGCCAGCAGCTCCTACAGGGGGGACTATGGCTACACCTTC. Its translation: CASSSYRGDYGYTF.

This clone occurred once. J is TRBJ2-5 and V is TRBV5-1; 12 positions match TRBD1. Germline CDR1 reads SGHRS; CDR2 reads YFSETQ. The V segment lost 1 base and the J segment 5 bases; nucleotides outside the gene matches: 6. This CDR3 comprises 16 residues. The CDR3 nucleotides are TGCGCCAGCAGCTTGCAGGGACAGGGGGCTGTGGAGACCCAGTACTTC. Translated: CASSLQGQGAVETQYF.

This clone was counted once. CDR3 DNA sequence: TGTGCCAGCAGCCAAGAGTGGGGGGACTCCTACAATGAGCAGTTCTTC. Translation: CASSQEWGDSYNEQFF. This chain links TRBV7-2 with TRBJ2-1; D is perhaps TRBD2 (6 bases). This CDR3 comprises 16 residues. Trimming removed 5 bases at V and 0 bases at J, with 14 bases between. The germline V gene encodes CDR1 SGHTA and CDR2 FQGNSA.

V is TRBV28 and J is TRBJ2-7; D gene uncertain. Germline V gene sequence: CDR1 MDHEN, CDR2 SYDVKM. V dropped 3 bases and J dropped 2 bases, with 5 bases sitting between them. This CDR3 contains 12 residues. This CDR3 reads CASSLATYEQYF. In DNA, the CDR3 is TGTGCCAGCAGTTTGGCAACCTACGAGCAGTACTTC.

This chain links TRBV6-6 with TRBJ1-1; D gene uncertain. V was clipped by 5 bases and J by 6 bases, with 7 bases between them. The V gene's germline CDR1 is MNHNY and CDR2 SVGAGI (reference sequence). The CDR3 runs to 11 residues. The CDR3 nucleotides are TGTGCCAGCAGTGCGTCGGCTGAAGCTTTCTTT. Amino acid sequence: CASSASAEAFF.

This clone came up once. J is TRBJ2-7 and V is TRBV19; 7 bases agree with TRBD1. The germline gives CDR1 LNHDA, CDR2 SQIVND (reference sequence). Losses at the gene ends were 4 bases for V and 3 bases for J; bases not matched to a gene: 9. The CDR3 has 15 residues. The CDR3 here is CASSTGGSGYYEQYF. Here the CDR3 DNA reads TGTGCCAGTAGTACAGGGGGAAGTGGCTACTACGAGCAGTACTTC.

This clone has only one observation. The chain is built from TRBV5-4 and TRBJ2-3, with TRBD2 as a possible D gene (5 bases). Looked up from germline, CDR1 is SGHNT and CDR2 is YYREEE (reference sequence). CDR3 length equals 14 residues. The V end lost 6 bases, the J end lost 0 bases, and 11 bases lay between the germline ends. The CDR3 DNA is TGTGCCAGCACCTTCCCGGGGAGCACAGATACGCAGTATTTT. Its protein is CASTFPGSTDTQYF.

This clone was recorded a few times. The chain has TRBV2 and TRBJ1-5, with D tentatively TRBD1 (6 bases). The CDR3 runs 15 residues. V dropped 6 bases and J dropped 6 bases, with 18 bases sitting between them. Germline CDR1 and CDR2: SNHLY and FYNNEI. The CDR3 spells CASSPLQRGTQPQHF. CDR3 coding DNA: TGTGCCAGCAGCCCCTTACAGAGGGGGACTCAGCCCCAGCATTTT.

V usage is TRBV2 and J usage is TRBJ2-1; D gene uncertain. Trimming cost V 7 bases and J 7 bases, with 17 bases left between them. This CDR3 spans 14 amino acids. Per the germline V gene, CDR1 is SNHLY and CDR2 is FYNNEI. CDR3 amino acids: CASKIRGSRNEQFF. The CDR3 DNA reads TGTGCCAGCAAAATCCGCGGAAGTCGGAATGAGCAGTTCTTC.

The rearrangement joins TRBV5-6 to TRBJ2-7; 11 bases align to TRBD1. Germline V gives CDR1 SGHDT, CDR2 YYEEEE. Trimming cost V 3 bases and J 4 bases; bases outside gene matches: 9. The CDR3 length is 16 residues. CDR3 in DNA: TGTGCCAGCAGCTCCGGGACAGGGGGAGTCGGGTACGAGCAGTACTTC. This codes for CASSSGTGGVGYEQYF.

This clone was recorded only once. The chain employs TRBV11-2 and TRBJ1-1; 7 bases are shared with TRBD1. The V and J ends lost 5 bases and 0 bases, in that order; junction bases with no gene match: 3. The CDR3 has 14 residues. Germline-derived CDR1 and CDR2 are SGHAT and FQNNGV. CDR3 sequence (DNA): TGTGCCAGCAGCAGACAGGGCCTGAACACTGAAGCTTTCTTT. Protein product: CASSRQGLNTEAFF.

The chain is built from TRBV7-2 and TRBJ1-1, with a tentative D call TRBD1 (5 bases). There are 14 residues in the CDR3. The germline V and J ends were trimmed by 5 bases and 1 base, with 11 bases remaining between them. Germline V gene data show CDR1 as SGHTA and CDR2 as FQGNSA. DNA of the CDR3: TGTGCCAGCAGCAGAGGCGGGACGAACACTGAAGCTTTCTTT. Its protein product is CASSRGGTNTEAFF.

V is TRBV11-2 and J is TRBJ2-3; no firm D call. Germline V lookup: CDR1 SGHAT, CDR2 FQNNGV. The CDR3 covers 14 residues. Trimming took 0 bases from V and 4 from J, leaving 8 bases between them. Written as DNA, the CDR3 is TGTGCCAGCAGCTTAGACCCCCCGTCAGATACGCAGTATTTT. Its translation: CASSLDPPSDTQYF.

The chain is built from TRBV11-3 and TRBJ2-7, with 9 bases lining up with TRBD2. Per germline, CDR1 SGHNT and CDR2 YENEEA. J gave up 0 bases and V 5 bases, and 5 bases lay outside the gene matches. The CDR3 loop spans 15 amino acids. CDR3 sequence: CASSPSTSGSYEQYF. The CDR3 region has the DNA TGTGCCAGCAGCCCTTCGACTAGCGGCTCCTACGAGCAGTACTTC.

The rearrangement uses TRBV2 and TRBJ1-2, with D uncertain. Per the germline V gene, CDR1 is SNHLY and CDR2 is FYNNEI. V was clipped by 4 bases and J by 7 bases, with 10 bases between them. CDR3 length: 12 amino acids. The CDR3 sequence: CASSVRGSGYTF. CDR3 in DNA: TGTGCCAGCAGTGTACGGGGTAGTGGCTACACCTTC.

The gene calls are TRBV30 and TRBJ1-2; TRBD1 might be the D (5 bases). This CDR3 contains 14 residues. The germline gives CDR1 GTSNPN, CDR2 SVGIG (reference sequence). Trimming left V 5 bases short and J 7 bases short, with 20 bases between. The CDR3 protein is CAWGRVARASGYTF. The CDR3 region has the DNA TGTGCCTGGGGAAGGGTCGCCAGGGCCTCTGGCTACACCTTC.

The chain is built from TRBV2 and TRBJ1-2; 8 nucleotides agree with TRBD1. V was clipped by 4 bases and J by 8 bases; unmatched bases: 12. The CDR3 sequence is 15 residues long. Per the germline V gene, CDR1 is SNHLY and CDR2 is FYNNEI. The chain's CDR3 is CASSAQGQGGSGYTF. DNA for the CDR3: TGTGCCAGCAGTGCCCAAGGACAGGGAGGTTCCGGCTACACCTTC.

The genes are TRBV5-6 and TRBJ1-2; 7 bases match TRBD1. The CDR3 loop spans 15 amino acids. J lost 4 bases, V lost 5 bases, and 11 bases had no gene match. The germline gives CDR1 SGHDT, CDR2 YYEEEE. CDR3 coding DNA: TGTGCCAGCAGTTATACCGGGACAGCCACCTATGGCTACACCTTC. Protein product: CASSYTGTATYGYTF.

The CDR3 coding sequence is TGTGCCAGCAGTAGCTGGGGGGGGCTGTACGGCTACACCTTC. It encodes CASSSWGGLYGYTF. The chain recombines TRBV27 with TRBJ1-2, with D perhaps matching TRBD1 (6 bases). V lost 5 bases and J 8 bases, leaving 18 bases between the germline ends. Germline V gene lookup returns CDR1 MNHEY and CDR2 SMNVEV (reference sequence). CDR3 size: 14 residues.

The chain recombines TRBV27 with TRBJ1-2, with TRBD1 matching 8 bases. The CDR3 contains 14 residues. V was pared by 6 bases and J by 6 bases, with 9 bases of the junction left unmatched. Germline CDR1 reads MNHEY; CDR2 reads SMNVEV (reference sequence). CDR3 nucleotides: TGTGCCAGCAGGGGCACAGCGACAGGGGATGGCTACACCTTC. This codes for CASRGTATGDGYTF.

The chain employs TRBV5-1 and TRBJ2-3; D might be TRBD2 (7 bases). The CDR3 is 15 residues long. The V and J ends lost 1 base and 2 bases respectively, with 11 bases between them. Germline V gives CDR1 SGHRS, CDR2 YFSETQ. Here the CDR3 DNA reads TGCGCCAGCAGCTTGACGGGGGGCATCACAGATACGCAGTATTTT. It encodes CASSLTGGITDTQYF.

The chain couples TRBV30 to TRBJ1-1, with a tentative D call TRBD1 (6 bases). The CDR3 contains 14 residues. Trimming left V 1 base short and J 4 bases short, with 13 bases between. The germline gives CDR1 GTSNPN, CDR2 SVGIG (reference sequence). The DNA for the CDR3 is TGTGCCTGGAGTGAAGGGGGAGGGGGCACTGAAGCTTTCTTT. It encodes CAWSEGGGGTEAFF.

The J gene is TRBJ2-7, the V gene TRBV5-6; D gene uncertain. Trimming shortened V by 4 bases and J by 0 bases, and 11 bases separated the two germline ends. Germline CDR1 reads SGHDT; CDR2 reads YYEEEE. The CDR3 is made up of 14 amino acids. This CDR3 is CASSPFLSSYEQYF. The CDR3 DNA sequence: TGTGCCAGCAGCCCCTTCCTTAGCTCCTACGAGCAGTACTTC.

The chain couples TRBV28 to TRBJ1-2; D not resolved. In germline, CDR1 is MDHEN, CDR2 SYDVKM. V was pared by 2 bases and J by 8 bases, with 9 bases between. The CDR3 is 12 amino acids. In nucleotides, the CDR3 is TGTGCCAGCAGTTTAAACTCGCGGGGCTACACCTTC. As protein: CASSLNSRGYTF.